The 31 T cell receptor beta chains given below trace back to one sample, sequenced in a study of neurological immune-mediated disorders (dated by TCRdb to between 2018 and 2020). The method behind the library was 5' RACE. Reads for this sample came from an Illumina HiSeq 2500. TCRdb reanalyzed the raw reads on its own, using fastp at Q25 for trimming and MiXCR for clone calling, and kept in-frame beta chains. Each entry merges the rows of one CDR3 protein and shows their most common DNA and genes. This sample lists about 46,000 distinct CDR3 sequences; 1.5% to 2% were detected once. The top ten constitute 2% to 2.5% of the sample. Input material: PBMCs. These TCRs come from a middle-aged woman with multiple sclerosis.

This clonotype occurred many times. This chain joins TRBV20-1 and TRBJ2-7; D gene ambiguous. There are 12 residues in the CDR3. V gave up 2 bases and J gave up 3 bases, with 8 bases separating them. Germline V lookup: CDR1 DFQATT, CDR2 SNEGSKA (reference sequence). The CDR3 loop is CSARSGNYEQYF. In nucleotides, the CDR3 is TGCAGTGCTAGATCGGGCAACTACGAGCAGTACTTC.

In its sample, this clonotype was seen many times. V and J are TRBV5-1 and TRBJ2-7; TRBD1 agrees at 7 bases. V gave up 3 bases and J gave up 5 bases; unmatched junction bases: 5. The CDR3 totals 13 residues. Germline assignment: CDR1 SGHRS and CDR2 YFSETQ. Written as DNA, the CDR3 is TGCGCCAGCAGCTCCAGGGGGATCCACGAGCAGTACTTC. Translating it yields CASSSRGIHEQYF.

This clonotype has a count of ten or more. The gene calls are TRBV5-1 and TRBJ2-7, with D possibly matching TRBD1 (5 bases). Per the germline V gene, CDR1 is SGHRS and CDR2 is YFSETQ. The CDR3 extends over 14 amino acids. Deletions cut 5 bases from V and 3 bases from J, with 15 bases between. CDR3 sequence reads: CASSSGQALYEQYF. For the CDR3, the DNA is TGCGCCAGCAGTTCCGGACAAGCCCTCTACGAGCAGTACTTC.

This clonotype appeared many times. The chain recombines TRBV12-3 or TRBV12-4 with TRBJ2-3, with a tentative D call TRBD2 (5 bases). V lost 7 bases and J lost 4, with 12 bases in between. The CDR3 sequence is 13 residues long. The CDR3 DNA reads TGTGCCAGCACCCTGGAGGCTCCAGATACGCAGTATTTT. Its protein product is CASTLEAPDTQYF.

This clonotype was seen at least ten times. V usage is TRBV6-1 and J usage is TRBJ1-5; weak D call: TRBD1 (5 bases). This CDR3 spans 14 amino acids. The ends were cut back, 1 base at V and 3 bases at J, with 7 bases in the middle. The germline V gene has CDR1 MNHNS and CDR2 SASEGT. The CDR3 loop reads CASSEETANQPQHF. CDR3 nucleotide sequence: TGTGCCAGCAGTGAAGAGACAGCCAATCAGCCCCAGCATTTT.

This clonotype was counted at least ten times. The chain is built from TRBV29-1 and TRBJ2-7; D gene uncertain. The CDR3 consists of 11 residues. The ends were cut back, 7 bases at V and 3 bases at J, with 10 bases in the middle. CDR1 and CDR2 (germline): SQVTM, ANQGSEA. The chain's CDR3 is CSAYRDYEQYF. The CDR3, as DNA: TGCAGCGCTTACAGAGACTACGAGCAGTACTTC.

This clonotype was seen repeatedly, ten times or more. The chain links TRBV20-1 to TRBJ2-5, with no clear D. In germline, CDR1 is DFQATT, CDR2 SNEGSKA (reference sequence). This CDR3 is 11 amino acids long. V gave up 8 bases and J gave up 5 bases, with 12 bases separating them. CDR3 coding DNA: TGCAGTAAGAAGATAGGGGAGACCCAGTACTTC. This codes for CSKKIGETQYF.

This clonotype was observed at least ten times. The chain is built from TRBV5-8 and TRBJ1-6, with D unresolved. CDR1 is SGHTS and CDR2 is YDEGEE in the germline V gene. V dropped 1 base and J dropped 6 bases, with 8 bases sitting between them. The CDR3 runs to 14 residues. CDR3 coding DNA: TGTGCCAGCAGCTTGTGGGCGTTTAATTCACCCCTCCACTTT. It is translated as CASSLWAFNSPLHF.

This clonotype was seen at least ten times. This chain's CDR3 is CASSTGTNNEQFF. The CDR3 region has the DNA TGTGCCAGCAGTACCGGGACCAACAATGAGCAGTTCTTC. This chain uses TRBV6-4 with TRBJ2-1; D tentatively fits TRBD1 or TRBD2 (5 bases each). Trimming left V 5 bases short and J 5 bases short, with 10 bases between. From germline, CDR1 is MRHNA and CDR2 SNTAGT. The CDR3 is 13 amino acids.

This clonotype was counted many times. V gene TRBV24-1 combines with J gene TRBJ2-1; the match to TRBD2 covers 11 bases. J gave up 7 bases and V 9 bases, and 10 bases lay outside the gene matches. The CDR3 length is 15 residues. Germline assignment: CDR1 KGHDR and CDR2 SFDVKD. CDR3 sequence (DNA): TGTGCCACCGGAAAGGTAGCGGGGGGGCGGAATGAGCAGTTCTTC. The encoded protein is CATGKVAGGRNEQFF.

This clonotype was picked up many times. The V and J genes are TRBV5-1 and TRBJ1-2; D is possibly TRBD1 (6 bases). This CDR3 is built from 14 residues. Trimming left V 4 bases short and J 8 bases short, with 18 bases between. CDR1 is SGHRS and CDR2 is YFSETQ in the germline V gene. Written as DNA, the CDR3 is TGCGCCAGCAGCAGGGACACCTCCTTGGGGGGCTACACCTTC. Protein: CASSRDTSLGGYTF. The whole variable domain, filled in from reference TRBV5-1 and TRBJ1-2, reads KAGVTQTPRYLIKTRGQQVTLSCSPISGHRSVSWYQQTPGQGLQFLFEYFSETQRNKGNFPGRFSGRQFSNSRSEMNVSTLELGDSALYLCASSRDTSLGGYTFGSGTRLTVV.

This clonotype appeared many times. CDR3 nucleotide sequence: TGTGCCAGTAGTATAGGCAGAATTCGACACAATGAGCAGTTCTTC. Translation: CASSIGRIRHNEQFF. This chain connects TRBV19 to TRBJ2-1; D not resolved. The CDR3 has 15 amino acids. Germline values: CDR1 LNHDA, CDR2 SQIVND (reference sequence). V was clipped by 1 base and J by 5 bases, with 12 bases between them. The full variable domain, completed using reference TRBV19 and TRBJ2-1, is DGGITQSPKYLFRKEGQNVTLSCEQNLNHDAMYWYRQDPGQGLRLIYYSQIVNDFQKGDIAEGYSVSREKKESFPLTVTSAQKNPTAFYLCASSIGRIRHNEQFFGPGTRLTVL.

This clonotype showed up many times. The gene calls are TRBV20-1 and TRBJ1-3; D is uncertain. From germline, CDR1 is DFQATT and CDR2 SNEGSKA (reference sequence). V was cut by 0 bases and J by 1 base, with 7 bases left in between. The CDR3 has 14 amino acids. CDR3 sequence: CSARDRRSGNTIYF. The CDR3 DNA is TGCAGTGCTAGAGACAGGAGATCTGGAAACACCATATATTTT.

This clonotype was detected ten times or more. The junction departs from the called germline gene at one end, perhaps through a read error. J is TRBJ2-3 and V is TRBV20-1, with TRBD2 identical over 9 bases. This CDR3 spans 13 amino acids. The germline CDR1 and CDR2 sequences are DFQATT and SNEGSKA (reference sequence). The CDR3 region has the DNA TGCAGTGCGACCGGGACTAGCAAAGATACGCAGTATTTT. Protein product: CSATGTSKDTQYF.

This clonotype has a count of ten or more. This chain connects TRBV20-1 to TRBJ2-1, with D possibly matching TRBD2 (7 bases). Germline V gene sequence: CDR1 DFQATT, CDR2 SNEGSKA (reference sequence). The CDR3 totals 16 residues. V lost 0 bases to trimming and J lost 3 bases, with 15 bases between them. The CDR3: CSARDPGGGHYNEQFF. Here the CDR3 DNA reads TGCAGTGCTAGAGACCCGGGCGGGGGCCACTACAATGAGCAGTTCTTC.

This clonotype has ten or more counts. The chain recombines TRBV6-5 with TRBJ2-3, with D possibly being TRBD1 or TRBD2 (6 bases each). Trimming pared 2 bases from V and 0 bases from J, leaving 9 bases between. This CDR3 spans 15 amino acids. CDR1 MNHEY and CDR2 SVGAGI come from the germline V gene. CDR3 nucleotide sequence: TGTGCCAGCAGTTACCCGGGGGCTAGCACAGATACGCAGTATTTT. Translating gives CASSYPGASTDTQYF.

This clonotype was found many times. The CDR3 DNA is TGCGCCAGCAGCTTGGAGGTGTACAATGAGCAGTTCTTC. It specifies CASSLEVYNEQFF. V gene TRBV5-1 combines with J gene TRBJ2-1; no reliable D call. Germline V gene data show CDR1 as SGHRS and CDR2 as YFSETQ. This CDR3 contains 13 residues. V lost 0 bases to trimming and J lost 4 bases, with 5 bases between them.

This clonotype was detected ten times or more. This sequence joins TRBV5-6 and TRBJ2-2; TRBD1 matches at 7 bases. Per the germline V gene, CDR1 is SGHDT and CDR2 is YYEEEE. The CDR3 is made up of 15 amino acids. Trimming cost V 4 bases and J 0 bases; bases outside gene matches: 3. The CDR3 reads CASSGGQANTGELFF. DNA of the CDR3: TGTGCCAGCAGCGGAGGACAGGCGAACACCGGGGAGCTGTTTTTT.

This clonotype was observed at least ten times. The chain couples TRBV11-2 to TRBJ1-1, with D perhaps TRBD1 (6 bases). The V and J ends lost 5 bases and 1 base respectively, with 11 bases between them. The CDR3 runs 14 residues. The germline gives CDR1 SGHAT, CDR2 FQNNGV. The CDR3 reads CASSETGPNTEAFF. The CDR3 DNA reads as TGTGCCAGCAGCGAGACAGGCCCGAACACTGAAGCTTTCTTT.

This clonotype occurred many times. The V gene is TRBV5-1, the J gene TRBJ2-7, with TRBD1 identical over 7 bases. The CDR3 consists of 15 residues. In germline, CDR1 is SGHRS, CDR2 YFSETQ. The junction had 9 bases not matched to a gene; V was cut back by 0 bases and J by 6 bases. CDR3 nucleotide sequence: TGCGCCAGCAGCTTGGCCGTAGGGGGCGTCGGCGAGCAGTACTTC. It translates to CASSLAVGGVGEQYF.

This clonotype was recorded at least ten times. The V call is TRBV7-9, the J call TRBJ2-1, with 7 nucleotides matching TRBD1. The trim removed 2 bases at V and 6 bases at J, leaving 13 bases unmatched. The CDR3 spans 17 residues. The germline gives CDR1 SEHNR, CDR2 FQNEAQ (reference sequence). CDR3 bases: TGTGCCAGCAGCTTAACACGTAGGGACAGTCGAGGCAATGAGCAGTTCTTC. Amino acid sequence: CASSLTRRDSRGNEQFF.

In this sample, this clonotype turned up many times. This chain joins TRBV11-2 and TRBJ2-1; D perhaps matches TRBD2 (6 bases). Deletions cut 3 bases from V and 9 bases from J, with 9 bases between. CDR3 size: 12 residues. Germline-derived CDR1 and CDR2 are SGHAT and FQNNGV. CDR3 in DNA: TGTGCCAGCAGCTTCGGTAGCGGTGAGCAGTTCTTC. Amino acids: CASSFGSGEQFF.

In this sample, this clonotype turned up many times. The CDR3 protein is CAISPGQGGTEAFF. CDR3 nucleotides: TGTGCCATCAGTCCGGGACAGGGAGGCACTGAAGCTTTCTTT. The chain carries TRBV10-3 and TRBJ1-1; 9 bases line up with TRBD1. Germline loops: CDR1 ENHRY, CDR2 SYGVKD. V trimming: 5 bases; J trimming: 4 bases; junction bases outside the gene matches: 5. CDR3 length: 14 amino acids.

The sample holds many counts of this clonotype. This chain connects TRBV20-1 to TRBJ2-3, with a possible D match to TRBD1 (6 bases). Germline assignment: CDR1 DFQATT and CDR2 SNEGSKA (reference sequence). The V end lost 0 bases, the J end lost 13 bases, and 14 bases lay between the germline ends. This CDR3 region has 12 residues. The CDR3 DNA reads TGCAGTGCTAGAGAGGGGCCCAAGGGGGAGTATTTT. Its translation: CSAREGPKGEYF.

This clonotype was seen many times. The CDR3 spells CSAGTGLLPDTQYF. As DNA, the CDR3 is TGCAGTGCCGGAACGGGACTCCTGCCGGATACGCAGTATTTT. The chain combines TRBV20-1 with TRBJ2-3; maybe TRBD2 (6 bases). The germline gives CDR1 DFQATT, CDR2 SNEGSKA (reference sequence). The germline V and J ends were trimmed by 6 bases and 6 bases, with 19 bases remaining between them. This CDR3 has 14 amino acids.

The V call is TRBV3-1, the J call TRBJ1-4; D remains unclear. Trimming removed 1 base at V and 3 bases at J, with 12 bases between. Looked up from germline, CDR1 is LGHDT and CDR2 is YNNKEL (reference sequence). The CDR3 runs 16 residues. In DNA, the CDR3 is TGTGCCAGCAGCCAAGTGAGGCCTTCGGCTAATGAAAAACTGTTTTTT. Encoded protein: CASSQVRPSANEKLFF.

This clonotype showed up many times. The chain joins TRBV20-1 to TRBJ1-1; a possible D gene is TRBD1 (6 bases). CDR1 is DFQATT, CDR2 SNEGSKA, per germline (reference sequence). The CDR3 runs 13 residues. Trimming took off 7 bases at V and 0 bases at J, with 12 bases between the two ends. The CDR3 DNA reads TGCAGTGTATCAGGGGCAATGAACACTGAAGCTTTCTTT. It is translated as CSVSGAMNTEAFF.

In its sample, this clonotype was seen many times. The chain carries TRBV11-2 and TRBJ1-2, with D hard to call. Germline V gene lookup returns CDR1 SGHAT and CDR2 FQNNGV. This CDR3 is 13 amino acids long. V was shortened by 3 bases and J by 0 bases, with 5 bases between the two germline ends. The CDR3, as DNA: TGTGCCAGCAGCTTTATGACTAACTATGGCTACACCTTC. This codes for CASSFMTNYGYTF. Full variable domain (remainder filled in from reference TRBV11-2 and TRBJ1-2): EAGVAQSPRYKIIEKRQSVAFWCNPISGHATLYWYQQILGQGPKLLIQFQNNGVVDDSQLPKDRFSAERLKGVDSTLKIQPAKLEDSAVYLCASSFMTNYGYTFGSGTRLTVV.

This clonotype was observed a few times. The chain couples TRBV5-1 to TRBJ1-3; unclear D gene. Germline assignment: CDR1 SGHRS and CDR2 YFSETQ. Trimming stripped 0 bases from V and 0 bases from J, with 7 bases between. This CDR3 is 15 amino acids long. The CDR3 here is CASSLDAISGNTIYF. The CDR3 DNA follows: TGCGCCAGCAGCTTGGACGCCATCTCTGGAAACACCATATATTTT.

At least ten counts were recorded for this clonotype. This chain uses TRBV5-1 with TRBJ2-1, with TRBD2 matching 10 bases. Germline V gives CDR1 SGHRS, CDR2 YFSETQ. This CDR3 has 15 residues. J was trimmed by 5 bases and V by 4 bases; bases with no gene match: 6. The CDR3 sequence: CASSLSGGLNNEQFF. The CDR3 DNA sequence: TGCGCCAGCAGCCTTAGCGGGGGGTTGAACAATGAGCAGTTCTTC.

This clonotype has at least ten counts. The chain recombines TRBV15 with TRBJ2-2; no clear D. CDR3 length equals 17 residues. CDR1 and CDR2 from the germline V gene are LNHNV and YYDKDF (reference sequence). V dropped 0 bases and J dropped 0 bases, with 11 bases sitting between them. In nucleotides, the CDR3 is TGTGCCACCAGCAGAGATCTGCCAGCCACGAACACCGGGGAGCTGTTTTTT. Translating gives CATSRDLPATNTGELFF.